A single sample gave rise to the 12 T cell receptor beta chains below, sequenced in a study of T cell responses to AZD1222 COVID-19 vaccine. Here immunoSEQ multiplex PCR was the method, and the copy in TCRdb shows in-frame clones only, minus some. The sample lists fewer than 150,000 clones, around nine tenths occurring once. Sequenced material: peripheral blood, taken 28 days after the second AZD1222 dose. Receptors originate from an adult who received the AZD1222 COVID-19 vaccine.

V and J are TRBV5-1 and TRBJ2-7; D unclear. CDR1 SGHRS and CDR2 YFSETQ come from the germline V gene. The CDR3 covers 15 residues. Trimming shortened V by 0 bases and J by 0 bases, and 10 bases separated the two germline ends. The DNA of the CDR3 is TGCGCCAGCAGCTTGGCTCTGGGCGGCTCCTACGAGCAGTACTTC. Translating gives CASSLALGGSYEQYF.

The chain combines TRBV3-1 (or the pseudogene TRBV3-2) with TRBJ2-7; 9 bases map to TRBD1. CDR1 and CDR2 from the germline V gene are LGHDT and YNNKEL (reference sequence). The trim removed 1 base at V and 13 bases at J, leaving 8 bases unmatched. This CDR3 has 13 amino acids. CDR3 residues: CASSQGPHRGQYF. The CDR3 nucleotides read TGTGCCAGCAGCCAAGGGCCCCACAGGGGGCAATACTTC.

The gene calls are TRBV12-5 and TRBJ2-2; D is unresolved. This CDR3 has 15 residues. Germline values: CDR1 LGHNT, CDR2 FRNRAP. Trimming pared 1 base from V and 8 bases from J, leaving 14 bases between. This CDR3 reads CASGLDAGLGGELFF. The DNA of the CDR3 is TGTGCTAGTGGTTTGGATGCCGGTCTAGGTGGGGAGCTGTTTTTT.

The genes are TRBV5-1 and TRBJ2-7; unclear D gene. Germline CDR1 and CDR2: SGHRS and YFSETQ. The V gene lost 3 bases and the J gene lost 4 bases, with 11 bases spanning the gap. CDR3 length: 13 amino acids. This CDR3 reads CASSYDNLYEQYF. CDR3 nucleotides: TGCGCCAGCAGCTACGACAACCTGTACGAGCAGTACTTC.

The chain couples TRBV11-2 to TRBJ2-3; D is perhaps TRBD2 (5 bases). Trimming left V 10 bases short and J 6 bases short, with 20 bases between. CDR1 and CDR2 (germline): SGHAT, FQNNGV. There are 14 residues in the CDR3. The CDR3 region is CATAITAGEDTQYF. CDR3 sequence (DNA): TGTGCCACCGCGATAACCGCCGGGGAGGATACGCAGTATTTT.

This chain links TRBV11-1 with TRBJ1-5; 8 nucleotides agree with TRBD1. The CDR3 covers 13 residues. V lost 5 bases to trimming and J lost 9 bases; unmatched junction nucleotides: 6. Per germline, CDR1 SGHAT and CDR2 FQDESV (reference sequence). DNA for the CDR3: TGTGCCAGCAGCCCGGACGGACAGGGGCCCCAGCATTTT. It codes for CASSPDGQGPQHF.

The chain joins TRBV11-2 to TRBJ2-3; TRBD2 agrees at 7 bases. Germline CDR1 is SGHAT and CDR2 is FQNNGV. The V and J ends lost 5 bases and 3 bases, in that order; junction bases with no gene match: 8. The CDR3 is 15 amino acids. DNA of the CDR3: TGTGCCAGCAGCCCTTCGGGCGGGGGAACAGATACGCAGTATTTT. This sequence encodes CASSPSGGGTDTQYF.

This chain joins TRBV9 and TRBJ2-1; D remains unclear. Germline V CDR1 and CDR2: SGDLS, YYNGEE. The CDR3 has 12 residues. Between the trimmed V and J ends, which lost 4 bases and 4 bases, there was a span of 6 bases. The CDR3 DNA follows: TGTGCCAGCAGCCCCAGATACAATGAGCAGTTCTTC. Its protein product is CASSPRYNEQFF. The full variable domain, with the rest looked up from reference TRBV9 and TRBJ2-1, is DSGVTQTPKHLITATGQRVTLRCSPRSGDLSVYWYQQSLDQGLQFLIQYYNGEERAKGNILERFSAQQFPDLHSELNLSSLELGDSALYFCASSPRYNEQFFGPGTRLTVL.

The gene calls are TRBV4-1 and TRBJ2-7; 10 bases agree with TRBD2. The V segment lost 5 bases and the J segment 5 bases; nucleotides outside the gene matches: 15. The CDR3 is 17 amino acids. Germline V gene sequence: CDR1 MGHRA, CDR2 YSYEKL. CDR3 nucleotide sequence: TGCGCCAGCAGCGTACTTCCCGGTGGGCTAGCGGGAGACGAGCAGTACTTC. Residues: CASSVLPGGLAGDEQYF.

The CDR3 region has the DNA TGTGCCAGCAGCTCGCTCGGAGGTTACGAGCAGTACTTC. Amino acids: CASSSLGGYEQYF. The chain uses TRBV11-2 and TRBJ2-7; TRBD2 might be the D (5 bases). The CDR3 is 13 residues long. CDR1 and CDR2 (germline): SGHAT, FQNNGV. V was trimmed by 4 bases and J by 4 bases, leaving 11 bases between them.

The chain has TRBV10-2 and TRBJ1-4; weak D call: TRBD1 (5 bases). This CDR3 contains 14 residues. V was clipped by 8 bases and J by 10 bases, with 20 bases between them. Germline CDR1 reads WSHSY; CDR2 reads SAAADI. CDR3 coding DNA: TGCGCCAGCTCGGAGGGGAACCCCCAGGGAAAACTGTTTTTT. Translation gives CASSEGNPQGKLFF.

The chain combines TRBV24-1 with TRBJ2-2; TRBD1 agrees at 8 bases. This CDR3 is 16 amino acids long. Trimming took 4 bases from V and 0 from J; bases not matched to a gene: 3. Germline CDR1 KGHDR, CDR2 SFDVKD. CDR3: CATSDWGQANTGELFF. DNA for the CDR3: TGTGCCACCAGTGACTGGGGACAGGCGAACACCGGGGAGCTGTTTTTT.